The subject of this entry is one TCR beta chain. From germline, CDR1 is SGHVS and CDR2 FQNEAQ. The ends were cut back, 5 bases at V and 0 bases at J, with 7 bases in the middle. CDR3 length equals 13 residues. This table comes from immunoSEQ multiplex PCR, and its TCRdb copy is limited to in-frame clones, with some not included. This sample has 250,000 to 300,000 clones; just over 85% occur once, and the top ten carry approximately 3%. This sample is part of a study of blood T cell repertoires in COVID-19. Study details: Samples representing acute and convalescent COVID-19 were sourced from the United States, Italy and Spain.

This sequence joins TRBV7-8 and TRBJ2-5; no clear D. Source material: peripheral blood. The receptor was derived from a woman aged 25 to 39 with active or convalescent COVID-19. The DNA of the CDR3 is TGTGCCAGCAGCCGGGCCTACCAAGAGACCCAGTACTTC. It is translated as CASSRAYQETQYF.